A single TCR beta chain is shown here with its context. Its antigen is not known. V was clipped by 5 bases and J by 6 bases, with 11 bases between them. The CDR3 runs 13 residues. Per germline, CDR1 SGHTA and CDR2 FQGNSA. Sequencing was performed with immunoSEQ multiplex PCR; in TCRdb, only in-frame clones are kept and a portion is missing. Seen here are approximately 110,000 clones, 92% observed once, and the top ten hold 3% to 4%. The sample is drawn from a study of CD4+ T cells in melanoma. Study findings and constraints: Diverse differentiation states were reported for melanoma neoantigen-specific CD4+ T cells. A reported correlation linked neoantigen-specific CD4+ T cells to CD8+, macrophage and B cell function.

J is TRBJ2-1 and V is TRBV7-2; D may be TRBD2 (5 bases). The clonotype comes from a human donor with melanoma. The sample comprised peripheral blood. Written as DNA, the CDR3 is TGTGCCAGCAGCCGACCGGGGATCAATGAGCAGTTCTTC. As protein: CASSRPGINEQFF.